Detailed here is one TCR beta chain. The data were taken from a study of blood T cell repertoires in COVID-19. About the study: T cells, B-cell-depleted T cells, or PBMCs supplied cDNA or gDNA.

The assay was immunoSEQ multiplex PCR, and TCRdb's table has in-frame clones only and misses some. The sample lists tens of thousands of clones; 90% were seen once. The sequence was collected from a middle-aged man with COVID-19, enrolled during active disease. Sequencing was performed on peripheral blood.

CDR3 residues: CASSPMGGAGNEQFF. The CDR3 DNA reads as TGCGCCAGCAGCCCGATGGGGGGAGCGGGCAATGAGCAGTTCTTC. The chain has TRBV5-1 and TRBJ2-1; possibly TRBD2 for D (6 bases). Germline CDR1 reads SGHRS; CDR2 reads YFSETQ. The germline V and J ends were trimmed by 4 bases and 6 bases, with 17 bases remaining between them. The CDR3 is 15 residues long.